Below are 4 T cell receptor beta chains sequenced from a single sample in a study of technical replicates of blood from a few donors. Sequenced by immunoSEQ multiplex PCR; TCRdb stores in-frame clones only, minus some. The repertoire holds some 87,000 clones, with about 96% as singletons. The sample was T cells isolated from PBMCs. These receptors were obtained from a human donor in good health.

This chain joins TRBV5-1 and TRBJ2-7; D may be TRBD2 (6 bases). The CDR3 totals 14 residues. Trimming stripped 0 bases from V and 2 bases from J, with 9 bases between. The germline V gene encodes CDR1 SGHRS and CDR2 YFSETQ. The CDR3 nucleotides are TGCGCCAGCAGCTTGGAAGGCGGGACCTACGAGCAGTACTTC. It is translated as CASSLEGGTYEQYF.

V gene TRBV29-1 combines with J gene TRBJ2-7; D unresolved. There are 14 residues in the CDR3. CDR1 and CDR2 (germline): SQVTM, ANQGSEA. V shed 2 bases and J shed 0 bases, with 11 bases lying between them. The CDR3 sequence: CSVELQWSSYEQYF. The CDR3 DNA reads as TGCAGCGTTGAATTGCAGTGGAGCTCCTACGAGCAGTACTTC.

The chain is built from TRBV16 and TRBJ1-2, with D perhaps TRBD1 (5 bases). This CDR3 has 15 amino acids. Trimming removed 3 bases from V and 5 bases from J, with 16 bases in between. CDR1 KGHSY and CDR2 FQNENV come from the germline V gene. In nucleotides, the CDR3 is TGTGCCAGCAGCCAGGGACTAGGACAAGGGTATGGCTACACCTTC. Encoded protein: CASSQGLGQGYGYTF. Using reference TRBV16 and TRBJ1-2 for the parts outside the CDR3, the full variable domain is GEEVAQTPKHLVRGEGQKAKLYCAPIKGHSYVFWYQQVLKNEFKFLISFQNENVFDETGMPKERFSAKCLPNSPCSLEIQATKLEDSAVYFCASSQGLGQGYGYTFGSGTRLTVV.

The chain links TRBV9 to TRBJ2-3; D is uncertain. Germline V gene sequence: CDR1 SGDLS, CDR2 YYNGEE. V was clipped by 7 bases and J by 5 bases, with 14 bases between them. CDR3 length equals 13 residues. This CDR3 is CASQKWSGDTQYF. The CDR3 region has the DNA TGTGCCAGCCAGAAATGGTCGGGAGATACGCAGTATTTT.